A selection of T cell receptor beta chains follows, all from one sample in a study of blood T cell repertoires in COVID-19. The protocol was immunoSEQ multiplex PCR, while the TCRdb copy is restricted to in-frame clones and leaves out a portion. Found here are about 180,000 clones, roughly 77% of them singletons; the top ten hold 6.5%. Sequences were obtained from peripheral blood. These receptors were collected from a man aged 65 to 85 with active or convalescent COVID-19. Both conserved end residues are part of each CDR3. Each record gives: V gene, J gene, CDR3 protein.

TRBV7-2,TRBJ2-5,CASSLRAGGLQETQYF
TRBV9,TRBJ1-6,CASSKLALSGYNSPLHF
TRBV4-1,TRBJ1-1,CASSLRRQLDTEAFF
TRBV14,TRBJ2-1,CASSLGLAGNPHEQFF
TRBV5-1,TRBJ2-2,CASSRLSQGTGELFF
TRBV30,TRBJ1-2,CAWSRDPGTAYTF
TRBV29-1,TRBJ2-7,CSVGDFSYEQYF
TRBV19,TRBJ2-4,CASSIARSDIQYF
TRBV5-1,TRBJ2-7,CASSLGQSYEQYF
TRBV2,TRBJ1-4,CASSGPTTATNEKLFF
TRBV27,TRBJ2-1,CATRLESSYNEQFF
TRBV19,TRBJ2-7,CASSTSGPYEQYF
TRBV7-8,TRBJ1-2,CASSSGTGLGYTF
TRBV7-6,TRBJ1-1,CASSSDRGAEAFF
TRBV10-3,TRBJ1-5,CAISETGRSNQPQHF
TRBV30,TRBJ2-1,CAWSRTGTGVDEQFF
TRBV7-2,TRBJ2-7,CASSLARQAYEQYF
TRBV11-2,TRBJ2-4,CASSSRLAKNIQYF
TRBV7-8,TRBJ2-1,CASNRAGERNEQFF
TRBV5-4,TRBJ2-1,CASSPSSEQRRFF
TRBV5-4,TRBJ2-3,CASSPAGGPDTQYF
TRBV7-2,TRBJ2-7,CASSGRGFSSYEQYF
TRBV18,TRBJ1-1,CASSPRQGFSTEAFF
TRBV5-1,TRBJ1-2,CASSPGTGLANYGYTF
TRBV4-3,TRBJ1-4,CASSQVRGATNEKLFF
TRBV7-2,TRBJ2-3,CASSPGHASTDTQYF
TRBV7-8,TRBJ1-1,CASSFPAGGSDTEAFF
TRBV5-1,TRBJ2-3,CASSFGGGSTDTQYF
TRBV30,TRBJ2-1,CAWTGTGSHNEQFF
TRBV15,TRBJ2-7,CATSRAGQSSYEQYF
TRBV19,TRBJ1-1,CASSLTGGGNTEAFF
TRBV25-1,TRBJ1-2,CASSARGQLSGYTF
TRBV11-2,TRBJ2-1,CASSLVGGLGDNEQFF
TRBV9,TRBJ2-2,CASSITGTSGSLGELFF
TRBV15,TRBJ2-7,CATSRDWEYEQYF
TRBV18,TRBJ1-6,CASSHDSNSPLHF
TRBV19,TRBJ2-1,CASSPVGGRGREHEQFF
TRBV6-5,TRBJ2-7,CASRLNRDRGYEQYF
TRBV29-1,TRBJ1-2,CSGVWHEAGYTF
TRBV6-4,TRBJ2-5,CASSGTSGETQYF
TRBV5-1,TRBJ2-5,CASSLGGGEETQYF
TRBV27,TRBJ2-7,CASSLSPPYEQYF
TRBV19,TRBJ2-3,CASSLQATDTQYF
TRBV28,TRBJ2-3,CASGGSPTDTQYF
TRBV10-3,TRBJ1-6,CAIRGEGQGSNSPLHF
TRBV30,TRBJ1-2,CAWRSKGVPIGYTF
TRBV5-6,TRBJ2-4,CASSSLRGNIQYF
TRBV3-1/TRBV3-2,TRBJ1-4,CASSQERQGIGKLFF
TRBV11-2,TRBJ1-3,CASSPGVSGNTIYF
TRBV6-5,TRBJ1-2,CASSLQQGFGYTF
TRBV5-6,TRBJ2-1,CASSLTGAGVSYNEQFF
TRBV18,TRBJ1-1,CASSPGQGELGTEAFF
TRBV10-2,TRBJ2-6,CASSDVTGFAGANVLTF
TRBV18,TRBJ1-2,CASSPIQDTYNYGYTF
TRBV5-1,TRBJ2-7,CASSLTVRPNRPYEQYF
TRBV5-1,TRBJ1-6,CASSLMAPNSPLHF
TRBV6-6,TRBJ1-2,CASSYGDRGDYGYTF
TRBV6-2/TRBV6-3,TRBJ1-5,CASSRDRDGDQPQHF
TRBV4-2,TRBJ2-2,CASSLSAVVAVNTGELFF